The 20 T cell receptor beta chains given below trace back to one sample, sequenced in a study of T cell repertoires in cytomegalovirus infection. TCRdb passed the reads through MiXCR, listing each CDR3 protein once. This sample has approximately 390,000 distinct CDR3 sequences; about 32% occur once, and the top ten carry approximately 13%. For these TCRs, the target antigens are not known. Specimen: cultured PBMCs, collected from culture after CMV antigen stimulation. Receptor source: a human donor in good health (CMV status not recorded). Some clones in this sample may be carry-over from other donors' samples.

This clonotype was counted a few times. J is TRBJ2-7 and V is TRBV7-9; D gene uncertain. Germline-derived CDR1 and CDR2 are SEHNR and FQNEAQ (reference sequence). The CDR3 consists of 16 residues. V was pared by 5 bases and J by 0 bases, with 17 bases between. The CDR3 nucleotides are TGTGCCAGCAGCCGAGGAATGAGCAGCTCCTCCTACGAGCAGTACTTC. Protein sequence: CASSRGMSSSSYEQYF.

This clonotype was found a few times. This chain joins TRBV7-4 and TRBJ2-3; 8 nucleotides agree with TRBD2. Germline CDR1 and CDR2: SGHVT and SQSDAQ. V trimming: 5 bases; J trimming: 5 bases; junction bases outside the gene matches: 9. This CDR3 is built from 15 residues. Here the CDR3 reads CASSQGTSGGDTQYF. The CDR3, as DNA: TGTGCCAGCAGCCAAGGGACCAGCGGGGGAGATACGCAGTATTTT.

This chain connects TRBV12-3 or TRBV12-4 to TRBJ2-5, with a possible D match to TRBD2 (5 bases). The V end lost 2 bases, the J end lost 9 bases, and 19 bases lay between the germline ends. The CDR3 is 15 amino acids. The CDR3 region is CASSLSTRASGAQYF. The CDR3 bases are TGTGCCAGCAGTTTATCCACTAGGGCCTCCGGGGCCCAGTACTTC.

This clonotype came up a few times. V usage is TRBV5-4 and J usage is TRBJ2-1, with a possible D match to TRBD2 (7 bases). Trimming cost V 4 bases and J 7 bases, with 21 bases left between them. Per germline, CDR1 SGHNT and CDR2 YYREEE (reference sequence). The CDR3 spans 16 residues. As DNA, the CDR3 is TGTGCCAGCAGCCCCGGGGGGCCCCGAGACAGGAATGAGCAGTTCTTC. As protein: CASSPGGPRDRNEQFF.

This rearrangement joins TRBV9 to TRBJ1-6; tentatively, D is TRBD1 (5 bases). This CDR3 has 14 residues. V was shortened by 0 bases and J by 5 bases, with 6 bases between the two germline ends. CDR1 and CDR2 (germline): SGDLS, YYNGEE. For the CDR3, the DNA is TGTGCCAGCAGCGTAGCCAGGGATAATTCACCCCTCCACTTT. Its translation: CASSVARDNSPLHF.

This clonotype was seen a handful of times. The chain employs TRBV4-3 and TRBJ1-1; D not certain. The germline V gene has CDR1 LGHNA and CDR2 YSLEER. V gave up 0 bases and J gave up 1 base, with 9 bases separating them. The CDR3 length is 15 residues. DNA of the CDR3: TGCGCCAGCAGCCAAGATCGGATGGGGAACACTGAAGCTTTCTTT. Translation gives CASSQDRMGNTEAFF.

This clonotype has more than one count but fewer than ten. The V call is TRBV7-8, the J call TRBJ2-2; TRBD2 might be the D (5 bases). Germline V gene lookup returns CDR1 SGHVS and CDR2 FQNEAQ. The length of the CDR3 is 15 residues. Trimming took off 3 bases at V and 6 bases at J, with 14 bases between the two ends. The CDR3 DNA is TGTGCCAGCAGCTTCGTCCGGACTCCTCCCGGGGAGCTGTTTTTT. As protein: CASSFVRTPPGELFF. Based on the CDR3 plus reference TRBV7-8 and TRBJ2-2, the full variable domain is GAGVSQSPRYKVAKRGQDVALRCDPISGHVSLFWYQQALGQGPEFLTYFQNEAQLDKSGLPSDRFFAERPEGSVSTLKIQRTQQEDSAVYLCASSFVRTPPGELFFGEGSRLTVL.

In the case of this clonotype: One junction end disagrees with the germline gene, perhaps due to a read error. The chain combines TRBV19 with TRBJ2-2; D gene unclear. The CDR3 is 15 amino acids. Germline CDR1 is LNHDA and CDR2 is SQIVND (reference sequence). The CDR3 nucleotides read TGTGCCTGTAGTATAGGAAGGGCCGGGACCGGGGAGCTGTTTTTT. As protein: CACSIGRAGTGELFF.

V gene TRBV6-2 or TRBV6-3 combines with J gene TRBJ2-3; 11 bases are shared with TRBD2. V shed 5 bases and J 4 bases; nucleotides not matched to a gene: 5. Germline CDR1 MNHEY, CDR2 SVGEGT. The CDR3 covers 15 residues. The CDR3 region has the DNA TGTGCCAGCAGTCCCGGGACTAGCGGTCCAGATACGCAGTATTTT. This translates into CASSPGTSGPDTQYF.

This chain uses TRBV6-2 or TRBV6-3 with TRBJ2-3, with D perhaps TRBD2 (5 bases). There are 13 residues in the CDR3. CDR1 is MNHEY, CDR2 SVGEGT, per germline. V dropped 4 bases and J dropped 3 bases, with 8 bases sitting between them. Written as DNA, the CDR3 is TGTGCCAGCAGTTTAAGGGAGACAGATACGCAGTATTTT. The encoded protein is CASSLRETDTQYF.

This chain uses TRBV5-1 with TRBJ2-7, with D perhaps matching TRBD2 (6 bases). Trimming took 0 bases from V and 2 from J, leaving 9 bases between them. The CDR3 is 14 residues long. Germline V CDR1 and CDR2: SGHRS, YFSETQ. As DNA, the CDR3 is TGCGCCAGCAGCTTGGGATCGGGAGCCTACGAGCAGTACTTC. As protein: CASSLGSGAYEQYF.

V is TRBV20-1 and J is TRBJ2-1, with a weak D call TRBD2 (6 bases). The CDR3 loop spans 17 amino acids. V lost 3 bases and J 9 bases, leaving 27 bases between the germline ends. CDR1 and CDR2 from the germline V gene are DFQATT and SNEGSKA (reference sequence). In DNA form, the CDR3 reads TGCAGTGCTAGGGCCATGTCACCGGACTACCGCTTCACTGAGCAGTTCTTC. Its protein is CSARAMSPDYRFTEQFF.

The chain combines TRBV10-1 with TRBJ2-3, with 7 bases aligning to TRBD2. V lost 0 bases, J lost 4 bases, and 10 bases stayed unmatched. Per germline, CDR1 WNHNN and CDR2 SYGVQD (reference sequence). There are 17 residues in the CDR3. CDR3 sequence: CASSESSKAGVADTQYF. CDR3 coding DNA: TGCGCCAGCAGTGAGTCGAGTAAGGCGGGAGTGGCAGATACGCAGTATTTT.

This clonotype was seen only a few times. The chain employs TRBV4-1 and TRBJ2-1; 10 nucleotides align to TRBD2. Germline V gives CDR1 MGHRA, CDR2 YSYEKL. Trimming took 1 base from V and 5 from J; bases not matched to a gene: 5. The CDR3 is made up of 16 amino acids. As DNA, the CDR3 is TGCGCCAGCAGCCAAGGAGCGGGAGGGCCCCACAATGAGCAGTTCTTC. This codes for CASSQGAGGPHNEQFF.

This clonotype occurred a few times. V usage is TRBV7-2 and J usage is TRBJ2-2; 7 bases agree with TRBD2. Per germline, CDR1 SGHTA and CDR2 FQGNSA. The CDR3 runs 14 residues. With V trimmed by 2 bases and J by 5 bases, 2 bases remained unmatched. CDR3 amino acids: CASSLFGGTGELFF. CDR3 nucleotides: TGTGCCAGCAGCTTATTCGGGGGGACCGGGGAGCTGTTTTTT.

This clonotype has more than one count but fewer than ten. J is TRBJ2-4 and V is TRBV11-2, with TRBD1 as a possible D gene (7 bases). Per the germline V gene, CDR1 is SGHAT and CDR2 is FQNNGV. Trimming took off 2 bases at V and 7 bases at J, with 12 bases between the two ends. This CDR3 has 14 amino acids. The CDR3 coding sequence is TGTGCCAGCAGCTTAAGCAGGGGGACTAACATTCAGTACTTC. Protein sequence: CASSLSRGTNIQYF.

The gene calls are TRBV7-6 and TRBJ2-3; D ambiguous. The V end was cut by 5 bases, the J end by 7 bases, with 16 bases between. Per the germline V gene, CDR1 is SGHVS and CDR2 is FNYEAQ. The CDR3 length is 14 residues. The CDR3 region is CASSPRASVNTQYF. The CDR3 bases are TGTGCCAGCAGCCCCCGGGCCTCTGTGAATACGCAGTATTTT. The full variable domain, its missing parts supplied by reference TRBV7-6 and TRBJ2-3, is GAGVSQSPRYKVTKRGQDVALRCDPISGHVSLYWYRQALGQGPEFLTYFNYEAQQDKSGLPNDRFSAERPEGSISTLTIQRTEQRDSAMYRCASSPRASVNTQYFGPGTRLTVL.

The rearrangement joins TRBV11-2 to TRBJ2-3; no firm D call. Looked up from germline, CDR1 is SGHAT and CDR2 is FQNNGV. V dropped 4 bases and J dropped 0 bases, with 11 bases sitting between them. This CDR3 region has 15 residues. The CDR3 DNA follows: TGTGCCAGCAGCTCGTACAAGGGTAGCACAGATACGCAGTATTTT. Amino acid sequence: CASSSYKGSTDTQYF.

V gene TRBV19 combines with J gene TRBJ2-1, with D hard to call. This CDR3 is 15 amino acids long. CDR1 is LNHDA, CDR2 SQIVND, per germline (reference sequence). The V and J ends lost 4 bases and 6 bases respectively, with 16 bases between them. The CDR3 protein is CASSKIGRDPNEQFF. The CDR3 DNA reads TGTGCCAGTAGTAAAATAGGTCGCGACCCCAATGAGCAGTTCTTC. Full variable domain (remainder filled in from reference TRBV19 and TRBJ2-1): DGGITQSPKYLFRKEGQNVTLSCEQNLNHDAMYWYRQDPGQGLRLIYYSQIVNDFQKGDIAEGYSVSREKKESFPLTVTSAQKNPTAFYLCASSKIGRDPNEQFFGPGTRLTVL.

The sample holds a few counts of this clonotype. The genes are TRBV27 and TRBJ2-1; TRBD1 agrees at 7 bases. With V trimmed by 1 base and J by 6 bases, 0 bases remained unmatched. The germline V gene has CDR1 MNHEY and CDR2 SMNVEV (reference sequence). The CDR3 runs to 13 residues. The CDR3 DNA follows: TGTGCCAGCAGTTTATACAGGGGCAATGAGCAGTTCTTC. Protein sequence: CASSLYRGNEQFF.